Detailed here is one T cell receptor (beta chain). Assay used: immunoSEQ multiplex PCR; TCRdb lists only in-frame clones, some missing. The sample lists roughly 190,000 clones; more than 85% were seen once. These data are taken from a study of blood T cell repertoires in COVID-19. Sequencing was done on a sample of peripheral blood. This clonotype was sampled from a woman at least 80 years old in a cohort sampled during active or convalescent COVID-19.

The DNA for the CDR3 is TGTGCCAGCAGTCTCGAGGTGGGACAGAGAGAAAAACTGTTTTTT. Its protein is CASSLEVGQREKLFF. This chain joins TRBV27 and TRBJ1-4; TRBD1 matches at 7 bases. Germline-derived CDR1 and CDR2 are MNHEY and SMNVEV (reference sequence). This CDR3 is 15 amino acids long. Unmatched junction bases numbered 11, after V lost 5 bases and J lost 8 bases.